This T cell receptor (beta chain) was captured in a study of blood T cell repertoires in COVID-19. Study information: The United States, Italy and Spain supplied acute and convalescent COVID-19 samples.

Only in-frame clones appear in the TCRdb table, and some are missing; sequencing was by immunoSEQ multiplex PCR. The sample has 30,000 to 40,000 clones; almost 90% are singletons. Sequencing used peripheral blood. The sequence was collected from a human donor in a cohort sampled during active COVID-19.

The CDR3 coding sequence is TGTGCCAGCAGCTTTCTATTCTACACCTTC. Translated, it gives CASSFLFYTF. The chain couples TRBV5-6 to TRBJ1-2; D not certain. Trimming took 2 bases from V and 10 from J, leaving 6 bases between them. The CDR3 covers 10 residues. Germline values: CDR1 SGHDT, CDR2 YYEEEE.